The following is a T cell receptor (beta chain) sequence with its context. This sample is part of a study of blood T cell repertoires in COVID-19. Turning to the study itself: Acute and convalescent COVID-19 specimens originated in the United States, Italy and Spain. Nucleic acid was either cDNA or gDNA, and it came from T cells, B-cell-depleted T cells, or PBMCs.

In the source study's methods: Quantification of nucleated cells was approximated via reference gene primer amplification. The protocol was immunoSEQ multiplex PCR, while the TCRdb copy is restricted to in-frame clones and leaves out a portion. For V, J and clone size, that table is used; D and trimming come from the DNA. Here the sample spans approximately 290,000 clones, about 85% being singletons. The CDR3 sequence is 12 residues long. CDR1 is MDHEN, CDR2 SYDVKM, per germline. Trimming left V 5 bases short and J 13 bases short, with 17 bases between. Sequencing was done on a sample of peripheral blood. This TCR came from a human donor with COVID-19, enrolled during active disease. The donor label of this sample is uncertain. V usage is TRBV28 and J usage is TRBJ1-1; a weak D match, TRBD1 (5 bases). This chain's CDR3 is CASSPGAREGFF. CDR3 coding DNA: TGTGCCAGCAGTCCCGGGGCTAGGGAGGGTTTCTTT.